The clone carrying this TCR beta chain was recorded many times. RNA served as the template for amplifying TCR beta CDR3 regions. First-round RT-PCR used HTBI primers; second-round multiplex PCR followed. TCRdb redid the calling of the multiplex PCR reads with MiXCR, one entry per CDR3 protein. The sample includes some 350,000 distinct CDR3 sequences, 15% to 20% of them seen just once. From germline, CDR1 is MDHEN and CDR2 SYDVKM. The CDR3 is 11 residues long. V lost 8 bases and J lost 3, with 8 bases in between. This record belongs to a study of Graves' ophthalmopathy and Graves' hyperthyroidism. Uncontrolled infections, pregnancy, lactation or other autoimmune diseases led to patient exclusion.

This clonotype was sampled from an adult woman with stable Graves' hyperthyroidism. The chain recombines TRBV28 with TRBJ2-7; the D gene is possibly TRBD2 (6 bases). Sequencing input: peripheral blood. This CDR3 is CASGGNYEQYF. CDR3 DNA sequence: TGTGCCAGCGGGGGGAACTACGAGCAGTACTTC.